What follows are 14 T cell receptor beta chains derived from one specimen sequenced in a study of T cells in Graves' hyperthyroidism and ophthalmopathy. Amplified regions were TCR beta CDR3 sequences from RNA transcripts. The HTBI primer set drove a first-round RT-PCR of the TCR CDR3. From the multiplex PCR reads, TCRdb called clonotypes with MiXCR, one entry per CDR3 protein. The sample has roughly 500,000 distinct CDR3 sequences; about 43% are singletons. What was sequenced was peripheral blood or thyroid tissue (not recorded which). All receptors come from an adult woman with Graves' disease, either hyperthyroidism or ophthalmopathy (not recorded which).

This clonotype was seen repeatedly, ten times or more. This chain links TRBV12-3 or TRBV12-4 with TRBJ1-5; D is undetermined. Trimming pared 3 bases from V and 6 bases from J, leaving 9 bases between. The CDR3 runs to 13 residues. CDR3 DNA sequence: TGTGCCAGCAGTTTTGGGGATGCTCAGCCCCAGCATTTT. It encodes CASSFGDAQPQHF.

The chain has TRBV11-2 and TRBJ2-5; maybe TRBD2 (5 bases). In germline, CDR1 is SGHAT, CDR2 FQNNGV. There are 15 residues in the CDR3. V lost 1 base and J 5 bases, leaving 14 bases between the germline ends. CDR3 nucleotide sequence: TGTGCCAGCAGCTTAGTGCTGGGAGTTCGGGAGACCCAGTACTTC. Encoded protein: CASSLVLGVRETQYF.

This clonotype has just one count. V and J are TRBV7-3 and TRBJ2-7, with a weak D call TRBD2 (6 bases). CDR1 SGHTA and CDR2 FQGTGA come from the germline V gene. The CDR3 is made up of 15 amino acids. V lost 5 bases to trimming and J lost 3 bases, with 17 bases between them. Here the CDR3 reads CASSPGPGLDYEQYF. Written as DNA, the CDR3 is TGTGCCAGCAGCCCAGGACCGGGACTTGACTACGAGCAGTACTTC.

This clonotype was picked up many times. The chain has TRBV20-1 and TRBJ2-5; unclear D gene. Germline CDR1 reads DFQATT; CDR2 reads SNEGSKA (reference sequence). This CDR3 region has 14 residues. Trimming cost V 6 bases and J 2 bases, with 16 bases left between them. CDR3 amino acids: CSALPYTGQETQYF. CDR3 in DNA: TGCAGTGCCCTACCCTATACTGGGCAAGAGACCCAGTACTTC.

This clonotype was counted ten times or more. The chain joins TRBV5-1 to TRBJ2-5, with D uncertain. The CDR3 runs to 13 residues. Deletions cut 0 bases from V and 4 bases from J, with 7 bases between. Germline CDR1 SGHRS, CDR2 YFSETQ. Here the CDR3 DNA reads TGCGCCAGCAGCTTGGGACAACCAGAGACCCAGTACTTC. Residues: CASSLGQPETQYF.

This clonotype was counted a single time. The chain links TRBV7-8 to TRBJ2-2, with a weak D call TRBD2 (6 bases). The V end lost 6 bases, the J end lost 7 bases, and 21 bases lay between the germline ends. Germline CDR1 reads SGHVS; CDR2 reads FQNEAQ. This CDR3 has 16 residues. CDR3 protein: CASSISAGILGGELFF. The CDR3 bases are TGTGCCAGCAGTATCAGCGCGGGAATACTGGGCGGGGAGCTGTTTTTT.

The chain is built from TRBV2 and TRBJ2-3; D is uncertain. The CDR3 is made up of 14 amino acids. Germline values: CDR1 SNHLY, CDR2 FYNNEI. Trimming shortened V by 5 bases and J by 2 bases, and 11 bases separated the two germline ends. This CDR3 reads CASSYQADTDTQYF. The CDR3 DNA sequence: TGTGCCAGCAGTTATCAGGCCGACACAGATACGCAGTATTTT.

The gene calls are TRBV19 and TRBJ1-1; D not certain. The CDR3 has 17 residues. Germline V gives CDR1 LNHDA, CDR2 SQIVND (reference sequence). V was trimmed by 7 bases and J by 12 bases, leaving 33 bases between them. The chain's CDR3 is CASKELWTNLGTFITFF. In nucleotides, the CDR3 is TGTGCCAGTAAGGAGCTCTGGACTAACCTGGGAACGTTCATAACTTTCTTT.

This chain uses TRBV5-1 with TRBJ2-7, with D possibly TRBD2 on 6 matching bases. V was trimmed by 2 bases and J by 5 bases, leaving 20 bases between them. The CDR3 covers 16 residues. The germline V gene has CDR1 SGHRS and CDR2 YFSETQ. CDR3 DNA sequence: TGCGCCAGCAGCTTCGGACTAACGCTACTGACCCACGAGCAGTACTTC. Amino acid sequence: CASSFGLTLLTHEQYF.

The chain links TRBV10-3 to TRBJ2-6; weak D call: TRBD1 (5 bases). Trimming stripped 0 bases from V and 0 bases from J, with 21 bases between. Germline V CDR1 and CDR2: ENHRY, SYGVKD. The CDR3 is 21 residues long. The CDR3 region has the DNA TGTGCCATCAGTGAGTCGACTCGGATAGGGGAAGGCCACTCTGGGGCCAACGTCCTGACTTTC. Translation: CAISESTRIGEGHSGANVLTF.

This CDR3 is CATGLTYGYTIYF. The CDR3 nucleotides are TGTGCCACCGGACTGACATATGGCTACACCATATATTTT. The V and J genes are TRBV7-3 and TRBJ1-3; D is unclear. The CDR3 spans 13 residues. Between the trimmed V and J ends, which lost 10 bases and 8 bases, there was a span of 18 bases. CDR1 SGHTA and CDR2 FQGTGA come from the germline V gene.

In its sample, this clonotype was seen a few times. The chain carries TRBV12-3 or TRBV12-4 and TRBJ1-2; D not certain. Trimming cost V 6 bases and J 3 bases, with 11 bases left between them. The CDR3 spans 13 residues. The CDR3 sequence is CASRSTLYYGYTF. CDR3 nucleotides: TGTGCCAGCAGATCGACACTCTACTATGGCTACACCTTC.

The V and J genes are TRBV10-3 and TRBJ2-5; a possible D gene is TRBD1 (6 bases). Trimming cost V 2 bases and J 5 bases, with 9 bases left between them. The CDR3 is 13 residues long. Germline V gene sequence: CDR1 ENHRY, CDR2 SYGVKD. CDR3 in amino acids: CAISEGGSETQYF. The CDR3 DNA reads as TGTGCCATCAGTGAGGGGGGCAGTGAGACCCAGTACTTC.

This clonotype was counted at least ten times. V is TRBV7-9 and J is TRBJ2-5, with 12 bases that match TRBD2. The V segment lost 0 bases and the J segment 2 bases; nucleotides outside the gene matches: 16. This CDR3 contains 21 residues. Germline-derived CDR1 and CDR2 are SEHNR and FQNEAQ (reference sequence). The CDR3 spells CASSLARWETSGSSEQETQYF. The CDR3 DNA reads TGTGCCAGCAGCTTAGCCAGATGGGAGACTAGCGGGAGTTCTGAGCAAGAGACCCAGTACTTC.